What follows describes a single T cell receptor (beta chain). The data were taken from a study of technical replicates of blood from a few donors. Libraries were prepared by immunoSEQ multiplex PCR; TCRdb keeps only in-frame clonotypes and omits some of them. The sample yields around 80,000 clones, 95% to 98% seen once. The CDR3 length is 14 residues. CDR1 is MNHNY, CDR2 SVGAGI, per germline (reference sequence). V lost 5 bases and J lost 8; bases outside the gene matches: 8. The sequenced sample consisted of T cells isolated from PBMCs. This sequence originates from a human donor in good health. V usage is TRBV6-6 and J usage is TRBJ1-5, with 8 positions matching TRBD1. CDR3 residues: CASSLGQGSEPQHF. The CDR3 nucleotides read TGTGCCAGCAGTCTCGGACAGGGATCGGAGCCCCAGCATTTT.